This T cell receptor beta chain was sequenced in a study of blood T cells in healthy people across ages. With 6 bases clipped from V and 3 bases from J, the junction kept 9 bases outside the gene matches. The CDR3 contains 16 residues. With a J-beta primer mix and a sample-barcoded 5' primer, a second PCR ran 7 to 11 cycles. TCRdb re-called the 5' RACE reads through MiXCR, storing one row per CDR3 protein. The data hold roughly 900,000 distinct CDR3 sequences, with more than 25% observed a single time. Extracted total RNA amounted to at least 6 micrograms for each sample. The receptor was isolated from a woman aged 80 or older in good health. The specimen sequenced was blood. The chain couples TRBV12-3 or TRBV12-4 to TRBJ2-1; 9 bases are a match to TRBD1. The chain's CDR3 is CASRPVTGGFYNEQFF. Written as DNA, the CDR3 is TGTGCCAGCAGGCCAGTTACAGGGGGCTTCTACAATGAGCAGTTCTTC.